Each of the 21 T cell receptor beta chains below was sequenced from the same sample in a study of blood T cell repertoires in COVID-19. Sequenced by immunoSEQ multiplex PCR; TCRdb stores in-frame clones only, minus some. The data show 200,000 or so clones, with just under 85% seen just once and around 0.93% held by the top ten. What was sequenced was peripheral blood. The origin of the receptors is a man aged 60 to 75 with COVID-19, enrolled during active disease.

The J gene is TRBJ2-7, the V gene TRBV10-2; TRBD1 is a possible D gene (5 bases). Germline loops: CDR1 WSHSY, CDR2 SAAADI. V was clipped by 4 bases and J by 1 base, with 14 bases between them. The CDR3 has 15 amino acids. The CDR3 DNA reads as TGCGCCAGCAGTGCTGGGGCTACCGATTCCTACGAGCAGTACTTC. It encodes CASSAGATDSYEQYF.

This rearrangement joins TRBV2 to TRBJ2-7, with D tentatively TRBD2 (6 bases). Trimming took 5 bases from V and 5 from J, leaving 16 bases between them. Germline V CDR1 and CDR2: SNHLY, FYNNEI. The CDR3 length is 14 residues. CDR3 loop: CASSLGRGVHEQYF. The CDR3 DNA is TGTGCCAGCAGTTTGGGGCGGGGAGTCCACGAGCAGTACTTC.

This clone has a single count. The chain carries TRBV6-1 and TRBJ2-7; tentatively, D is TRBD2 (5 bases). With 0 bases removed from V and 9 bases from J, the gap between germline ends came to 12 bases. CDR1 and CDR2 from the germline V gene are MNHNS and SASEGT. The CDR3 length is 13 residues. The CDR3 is CASSEALGVGQYF. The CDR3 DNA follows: TGTGCCAGCAGTGAAGCGCTGGGAGTGGGGCAGTACTTC.

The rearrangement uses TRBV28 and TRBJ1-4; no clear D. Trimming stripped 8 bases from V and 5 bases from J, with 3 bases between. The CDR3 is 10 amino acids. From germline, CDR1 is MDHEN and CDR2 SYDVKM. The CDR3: CASSNEKLFF. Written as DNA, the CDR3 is TGTGCCAGCTCGAATGAAAAACTGTTTTTT.

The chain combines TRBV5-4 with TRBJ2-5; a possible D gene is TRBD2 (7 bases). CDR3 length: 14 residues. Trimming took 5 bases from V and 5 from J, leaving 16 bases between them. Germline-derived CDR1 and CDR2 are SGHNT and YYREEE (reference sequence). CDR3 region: CASRSQGTKETQYF. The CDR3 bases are TGTGCCAGCAGAAGCCAGGGGACTAAGGAGACCCAGTACTTC.

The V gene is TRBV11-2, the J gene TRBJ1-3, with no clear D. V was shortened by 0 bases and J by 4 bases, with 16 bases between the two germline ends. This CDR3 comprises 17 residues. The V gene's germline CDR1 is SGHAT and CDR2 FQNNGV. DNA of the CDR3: TGTGCCAGCAGCTTAGACCGCGTCGGTGTACGGGGAAACACCATATATTTT. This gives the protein CASSLDRVGVRGNTIYF.

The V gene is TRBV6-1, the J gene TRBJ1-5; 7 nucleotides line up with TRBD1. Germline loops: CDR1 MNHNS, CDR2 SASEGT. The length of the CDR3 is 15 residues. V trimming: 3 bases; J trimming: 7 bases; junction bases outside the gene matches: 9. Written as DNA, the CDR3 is TGTGCCAGCAGTGAGGACGGGACAGCAAGCCAGCCCCAGCATTTT. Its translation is CASSEDGTASQPQHF.

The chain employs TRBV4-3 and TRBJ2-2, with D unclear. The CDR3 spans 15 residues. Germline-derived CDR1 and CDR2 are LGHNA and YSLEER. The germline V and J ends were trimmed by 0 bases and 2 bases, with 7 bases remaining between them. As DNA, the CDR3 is TGCGCCAGCAGCCAAGAGACTGCTAACACCGGGGAGCTGTTTTTT. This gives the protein CASSQETANTGELFF.

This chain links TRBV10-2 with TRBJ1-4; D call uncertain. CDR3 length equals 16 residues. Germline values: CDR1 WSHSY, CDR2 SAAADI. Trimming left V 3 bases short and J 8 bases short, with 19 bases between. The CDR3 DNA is TGCGCCAGCAGTGATAAGTCGATGGAGGGAGGAGAAAAACTGTTTTTT. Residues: CASSDKSMEGGEKLFF.

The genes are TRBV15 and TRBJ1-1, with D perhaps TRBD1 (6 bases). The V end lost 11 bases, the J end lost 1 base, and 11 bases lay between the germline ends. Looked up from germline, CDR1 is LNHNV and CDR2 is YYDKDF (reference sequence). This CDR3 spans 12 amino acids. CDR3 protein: CAHGQRNTEAFF. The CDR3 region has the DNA TGTGCCCACGGACAGAGGAACACTGAAGCTTTCTTT.

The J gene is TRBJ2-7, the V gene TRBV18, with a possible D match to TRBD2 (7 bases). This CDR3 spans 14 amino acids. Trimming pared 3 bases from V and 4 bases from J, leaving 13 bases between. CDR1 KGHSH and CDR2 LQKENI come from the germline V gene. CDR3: CASSPGASGYEQYF. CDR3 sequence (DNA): TGTGCCAGCTCACCGGGGGCTAGCGGTTACGAGCAGTACTTC.

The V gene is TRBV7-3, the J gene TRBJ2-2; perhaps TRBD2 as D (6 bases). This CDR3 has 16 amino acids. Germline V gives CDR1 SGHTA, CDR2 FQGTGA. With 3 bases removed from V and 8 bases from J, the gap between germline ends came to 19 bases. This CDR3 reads CASSFTGLTGSGELFF. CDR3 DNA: TGTGCCAGCAGCTTCACGGGACTCACAGGTTCAGGGGAGCTGTTTTTT. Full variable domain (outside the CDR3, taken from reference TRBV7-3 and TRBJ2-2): GAGVSQTPSNKVTEKGKYVELRCDPISGHTALYWYRQSLGQGPEFLIYFQGTGAADDSGLPNDRFFAVRPEGSVSTLKIQRTERGDSAVYLCASSFTGLTGSGELFFGEGSRLTVL.

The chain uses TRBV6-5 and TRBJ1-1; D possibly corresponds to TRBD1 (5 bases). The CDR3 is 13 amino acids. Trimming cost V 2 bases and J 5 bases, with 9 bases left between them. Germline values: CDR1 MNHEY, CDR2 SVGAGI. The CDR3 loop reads CASSYQPGTEAFF. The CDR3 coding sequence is TGTGCCAGCAGTTACCAACCAGGGACTGAAGCTTTCTTT.

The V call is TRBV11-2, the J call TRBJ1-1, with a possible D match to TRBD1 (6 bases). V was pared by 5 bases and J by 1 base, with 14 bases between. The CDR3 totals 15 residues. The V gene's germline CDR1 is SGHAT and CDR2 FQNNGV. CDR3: CASSPSGGQNTEAFF. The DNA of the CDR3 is TGTGCCAGCAGCCCAAGTGGGGGACAGAACACTGAAGCTTTCTTT.

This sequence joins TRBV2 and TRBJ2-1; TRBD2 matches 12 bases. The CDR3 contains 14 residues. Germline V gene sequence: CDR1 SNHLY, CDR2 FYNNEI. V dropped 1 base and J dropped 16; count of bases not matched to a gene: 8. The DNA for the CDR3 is TGTGCCAGCAGTGAAGTCTTAACTAGCGGGAGGTCTTTCTTC. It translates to CASSEVLTSGRSFF.

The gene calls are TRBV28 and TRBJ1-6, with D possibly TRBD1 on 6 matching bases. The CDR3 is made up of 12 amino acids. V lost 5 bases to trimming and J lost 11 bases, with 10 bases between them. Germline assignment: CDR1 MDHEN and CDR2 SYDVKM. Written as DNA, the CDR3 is TGTGCCAGCAGTGCTACAGGGACACCCCTCCACTTT. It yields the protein CASSATGTPLHF.

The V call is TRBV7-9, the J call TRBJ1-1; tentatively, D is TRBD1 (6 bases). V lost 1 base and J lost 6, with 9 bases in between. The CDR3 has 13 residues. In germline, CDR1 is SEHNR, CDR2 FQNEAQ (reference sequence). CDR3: CASSLDGGAEAFF. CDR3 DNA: TGTGCCAGCAGCTTAGATGGGGGCGCTGAAGCTTTCTTT.

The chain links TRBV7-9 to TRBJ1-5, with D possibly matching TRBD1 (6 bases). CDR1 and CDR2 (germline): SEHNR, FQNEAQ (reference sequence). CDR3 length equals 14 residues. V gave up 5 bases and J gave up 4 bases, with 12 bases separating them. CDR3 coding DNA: TGTGCCAGCAGCCGGGGGGGGCAAAATCAGCCCCAGCATTTT. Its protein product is CASSRGGQNQPQHF.

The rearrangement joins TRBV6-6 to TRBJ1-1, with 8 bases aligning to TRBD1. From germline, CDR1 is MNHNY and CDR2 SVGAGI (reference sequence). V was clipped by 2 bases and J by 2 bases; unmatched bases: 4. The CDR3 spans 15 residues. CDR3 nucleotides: TGTGCCAGCAGTTACACAACAGGGGGAAACACTGAAGCTTTCTTT. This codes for CASSYTTGGNTEAFF.

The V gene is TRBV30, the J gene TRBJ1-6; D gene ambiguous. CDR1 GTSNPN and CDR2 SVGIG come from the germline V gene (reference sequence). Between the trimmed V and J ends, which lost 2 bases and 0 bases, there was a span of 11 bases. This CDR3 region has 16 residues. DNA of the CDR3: TGTGCCTGGAGTCTCGGGTCGAGCTCCTATAATTCACCCCTCCACTTT. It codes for CAWSLGSSSYNSPLHF.

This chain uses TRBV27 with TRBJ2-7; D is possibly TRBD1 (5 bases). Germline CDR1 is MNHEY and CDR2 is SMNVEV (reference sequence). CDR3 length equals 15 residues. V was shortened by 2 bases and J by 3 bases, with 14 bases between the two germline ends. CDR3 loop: CASSLRGNRFYEQYF. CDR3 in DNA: TGTGCCAGCAGTTTACGTGGTAACAGGTTCTACGAGCAGTACTTC.